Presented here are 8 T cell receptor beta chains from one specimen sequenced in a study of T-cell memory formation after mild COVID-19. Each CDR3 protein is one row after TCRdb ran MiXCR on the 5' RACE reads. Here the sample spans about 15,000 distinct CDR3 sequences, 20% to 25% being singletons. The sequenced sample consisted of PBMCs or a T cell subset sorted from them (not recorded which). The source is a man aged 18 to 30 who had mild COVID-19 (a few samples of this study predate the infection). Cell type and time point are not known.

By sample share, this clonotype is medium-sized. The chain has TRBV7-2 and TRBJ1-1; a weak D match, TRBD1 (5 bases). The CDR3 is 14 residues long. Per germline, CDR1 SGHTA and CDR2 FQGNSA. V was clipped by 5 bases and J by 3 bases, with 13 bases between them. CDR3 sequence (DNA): TGTGCCAGCAGCCCGTCAGGGTGGGACACTGAAGCTTTCTTT. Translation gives CASSPSGWDTEAFF.

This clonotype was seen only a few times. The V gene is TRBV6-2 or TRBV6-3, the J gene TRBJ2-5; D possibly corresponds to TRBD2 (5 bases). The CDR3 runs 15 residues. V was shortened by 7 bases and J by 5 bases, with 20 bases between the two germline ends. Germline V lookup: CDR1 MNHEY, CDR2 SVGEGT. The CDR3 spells CASKKDSGFRETQYF. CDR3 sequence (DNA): TGTGCCAGCAAGAAAGATTCGGGGTTTCGGGAGACCCAGTACTTC.

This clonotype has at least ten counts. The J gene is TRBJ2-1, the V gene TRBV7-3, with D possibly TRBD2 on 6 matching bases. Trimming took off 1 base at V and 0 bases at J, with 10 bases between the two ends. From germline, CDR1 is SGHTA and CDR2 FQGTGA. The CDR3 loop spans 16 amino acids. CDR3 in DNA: TGTGCCAGCAGCTTAATTGGGGGGATCTCCTACAATGAGCAGTTCTTC. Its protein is CASSLIGGISYNEQFF. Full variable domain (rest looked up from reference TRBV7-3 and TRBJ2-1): GAGVSQTPSNKVTEKGKYVELRCDPISGHTALYWYRQSLGQGPEFLIYFQGTGAADDSGLPNDRFFAVRPEGSVSTLKIQRTERGDSAVYLCASSLIGGISYNEQFFGPGTRLTVL.

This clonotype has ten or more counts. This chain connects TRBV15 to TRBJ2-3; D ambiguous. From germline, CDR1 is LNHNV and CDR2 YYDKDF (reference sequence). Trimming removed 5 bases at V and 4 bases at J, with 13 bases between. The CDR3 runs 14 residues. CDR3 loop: CATSHRILADTQYF. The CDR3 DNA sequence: TGTGCCACCAGCCACCGAATACTCGCAGATACGCAGTATTTT.

CDR3 loop: CASSLANERLYEQYF. CDR3 DNA: TGCGCCAGCAGCCTGGCTAACGAGCGACTCTACGAGCAGTACTTC. The chain employs TRBV4-1 and TRBJ2-7; D not certain. The CDR3 loop spans 15 amino acids. Germline V gives CDR1 MGHRA, CDR2 YSYEKL. Deletions cut 4 bases from V and 3 bases from J, with 16 bases between.

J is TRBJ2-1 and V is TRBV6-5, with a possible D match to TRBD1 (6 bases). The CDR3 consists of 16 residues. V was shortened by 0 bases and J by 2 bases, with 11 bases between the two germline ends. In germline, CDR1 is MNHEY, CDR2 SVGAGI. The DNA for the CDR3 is TGTGCCAGCAGTTACTCGGCACAGGGTACCTACAATGAGCAGTTCTTC. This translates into CASSYSAQGTYNEQFF.

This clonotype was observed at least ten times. The DNA of the CDR3 is TGTGCCAGCAGTTATAATCTAGCGGGTCAATACAATGAGCAGTTCTTC. This gives the protein CASSYNLAGQYNEQFF. The rearrangement uses TRBV6-2 or TRBV6-3 and TRBJ2-1, with TRBD2 matching over 8 bases. The CDR3 extends over 16 amino acids. Trimming cost V 3 bases and J 4 bases; bases outside gene matches: 8. In germline, CDR1 is MNHEY, CDR2 SVGEGT.

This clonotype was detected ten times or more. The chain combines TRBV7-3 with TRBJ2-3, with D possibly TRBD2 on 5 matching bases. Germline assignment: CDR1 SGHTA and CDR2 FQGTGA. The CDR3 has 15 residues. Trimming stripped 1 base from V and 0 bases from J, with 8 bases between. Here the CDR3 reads CASSLRRGSTDTQYF. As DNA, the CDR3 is TGTGCCAGCAGCTTAAGACGGGGAAGCACAGATACGCAGTATTTT.